Sequencing of this T cell receptor (beta chain) was carried out in a study of human T cells and chemical hapten exposure. The wider study: Slight differences in pooled library volume were the main source of varying TCR yields across samples.

Unfractionated whole blood served as the source for total RNA extraction. Original data processing: Per-sample TCR counts ranged from about 20,000 to 750,000, median roughly 98,000. TCRdb reanalysed the 5' RACE reads using MiXCR and keeps one entry per CDR3 protein. TCRdb assigned the V and J calls; the authors' analysis was not used. In the table there are 110,000 or so distinct CDR3 sequences, approximately 19% of which are singletons. The CDR3 runs to 15 residues. J lost 1 base, V lost 8 bases, and 7 bases had no gene match. The TCR was taken from a human donor in good health. V is TRBV12-3 or TRBV12-4 and J is TRBJ2-7; TRBD2 agrees at 11 bases. In DNA, the CDR3 is TGTGCCAGCCCTTTAGCGGGAGGGCCGTCCTACGAGCAGTACTTC. Translated: CASPLAGGPSYEQYF.